Included here is one T cell receptor (beta chain) sequence, with context. The clone's antigen remains unknown. Per-nucleotide qualities are absent, and no much larger clonotype sits a single base away. CDR1 and CDR2 are read off the germline V gene as SGDLS and YYNGEE. The CDR3, from cysteine to phenylalanine, totals 15 residues. Only the CDR3 DNA stays, 45 bases, in frame from base 1. Between the V and J ends, shortened by 0 bases and 6 bases respectively, the junction contains 14 bases. The data were taken from a study of beta chain features in type 1 diabetes (dated by TCRdb to the late 2010s). In the study overall: Patients and healthy donors did not differ in mean age, gender distribution, total cell number or subset yield. A total of over 95,000,000 sorted cells were examined across all samples, and RNA yield correlated strongly with the number of cells per subset. Naive and central memory subsets were obtained from all 30 or so donors, but regulatory and stem cell-like memory subsets were isolated from only 8 patients and about 8 healthy donors. In the study, TCRB repertoires of sorted circulating CD4+ T cell subsets from recently diagnosed type 1 diabetes patients were compared with those of matched healthy donors. General findings and caveats noted by the study authors: The naive, central memory and regulatory TCRB repertoires appeared to resemble one another more closely among patients than among healthy donors. Shorter templates might be favored by PCR, yet because patient and control samples were amplified and corrected together, any such skew would affect both groups equally. Because small numbers of individuals were included in the HLA sub-analyses, any influence of HLA type on TCRB rearrangement was left unresolved. Type 1 diabetes patients showed a moderate but significant shortening of TCRB CDR3 length in all four CD4+ subsets. Fewer insertions and more nucleotide deletions at VDJ recombination sites were observed in patients with type 1 diabetes, implying thymic rearrangement abnormalities. Sequencing cDNA rather than genomic DNA could over-represent highly expressing activated cells, although activation and CD3 levels did not differ between groups.

A single peripheral blood draw of around 120 mL on average was collected from each donor into heparinised tubes. A BD FACSAria II and a panel including CD45RO, CCR7, CD25, CD127, CD95 and CD27 were used to sort naive, central memory, regulatory and stem cell-like memory CD4+ T cells. A purity above 98% was achieved for all sorted populations. PBMCs were separated immediately by Lymphoprep density gradient centrifugation and were stained directly, without being cultured. So that batch effects would be minimized, each experiment stained and sorted samples in pairs, pairing one healthy donor with one patient. The entire amount of isolated RNA was reverse transcribed using the High Capacity cDNA Reverse Transcription Kit, so the sequenced TCRB transcripts were expressed ones. Naive, central memory and regulatory T cell samples underwent deep immunoSEQ sequencing, averaging approximately 3.3 million total reads per sample. After sorted cells were lysed in RLT buffer, RNA was extracted with DNase-treated RNeasy Micro or Mini kits, with the choice depending on cell number. To prevent cross-contamination, every cell subset was processed on its own, while patient and healthy donor samples were processed together. The immunoSEQ multiplex PCR was used to amplify TCRB sequences from cDNA, yielding 87-bp fragments that span the CDR3 region. Sequencing of the amplicons was performed on the Illumina HiSeq platform. Per the source publication's procedure: PCR bias was computationally corrected using synthetic template baselines, reads within Hamming distance 2 were collapsed, and singletons that could not be merged were discarded. Reads were aligned against IMGT to assign V, D and J genes, CDR3 length and insertions or deletions at six rearrangement sites. Within each subset, clonotype counts were normalized to sorted cell number, after which true diversity and Gini coefficients were computed with the tcR R package. The overlap coefficient, calculated on TCRB nucleotide sequences, was used to quantify repertoire sharing. Out-of-frame TCRB sequences from naive cells were analyzed to stand in for the pre-selection repertoire. The table comes from immuneACCESS by way of TCRdb, which keeps in-frame sequences with V and J called. Part of the clones is missing from these tables; in studies checked, under half for an unresolved V gene and the rest for unknown reasons. Clone size and V and J calls were adopted from that table, with D and trimming inferred from the DNA. This sample comprises approximately 260,000 clones, about 20% of them detected only once. 0.028% of the sample belongs to the ten largest clones.

Sequences were obtained from naive CD4+ T cells from blood. In the paper's terms, the cell subset or site label means: true naive CD4+ T cells. The sequence came from a woman aged 40 to 55 with type 1 diabetes. In this chain, TRBV9 is recombined with TRBJ2-3, with TRBD2 perhaps the D gene, on 6 matching bases. The DNA reads TGTGCCAGCAGCGTAGTGGAGGGCCTGGGGGATACGCAGTATTTT. Its translation reads: CASSVVEGLGDTQYF.